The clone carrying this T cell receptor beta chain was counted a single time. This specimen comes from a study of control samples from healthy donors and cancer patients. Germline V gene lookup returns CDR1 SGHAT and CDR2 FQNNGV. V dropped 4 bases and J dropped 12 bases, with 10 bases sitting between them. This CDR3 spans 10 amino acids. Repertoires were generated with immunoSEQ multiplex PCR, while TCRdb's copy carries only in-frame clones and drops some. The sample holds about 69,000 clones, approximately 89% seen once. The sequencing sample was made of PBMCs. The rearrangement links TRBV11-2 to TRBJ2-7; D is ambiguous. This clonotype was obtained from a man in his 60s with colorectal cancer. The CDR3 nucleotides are TGTGCCAGCAGCTCGGGCGAACCGTACTTC. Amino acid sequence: CASSSGEPYF.